The sequence of this TCR beta chain was determined in a study of cytomegalovirus exposure and HLA in healthy donors. 60 Vbeta and 13 Jbeta primers were used in PCR. Authors' methods: Per a later analysis, the number of unique TCR beta chains was about 80 million, of which roughly 10 million were shared. Sequencing used immunoSEQ multiplex PCR; TCRdb keeps in-frame clones, though not all of them. D and trimming come from the DNA, and the V and J calls and clone size come from that table. The data show about 84,000 clones, around 80% seen once. This CDR3 is built from 14 residues. Germline CDR1 reads MDHEN; CDR2 reads SYDVKM. The V end lost 0 bases, the J end lost 7 bases, and 13 bases lay between the germline ends.

Sequencing used PBMCs. This receptor was obtained from a male donor in good health and CMV-seropositive. The rearrangement joins TRBV28 to TRBJ2-7; a weak D match, TRBD1 (6 bases). The CDR3 loop reads CASSLWQGSGEQYF. The CDR3, as DNA: TGTGCCAGCAGTTTATGGCAGGGGTCAGGAGAGCAGTACTTC.